One and the same sample provided the 20 T cell receptor beta chains below, sequenced in a study of control samples from healthy donors and cancer patients. Repertoires were generated with immunoSEQ multiplex PCR, while TCRdb's copy carries only in-frame clones and drops some. Of 130,000 or so clones in the sample, about 90% were seen once. The sequencing input was blood. The receptor set was obtained from a man between 18 and 35 years old in good health.

V is TRBV5-1 and J is TRBJ2-7; the D is unclear. Germline V lookup: CDR1 SGHRS, CDR2 YFSETQ. The germline V and J ends were trimmed by 1 base and 2 bases, with 7 bases remaining between them. The CDR3 covers 13 residues. The CDR3: CASSLLGPYEQYF. CDR3 in DNA: TGCGCCAGCAGCTTGCTTGGGCCCTACGAGCAGTACTTC. Looking up the rest from reference TRBV5-1 and TRBJ2-7 gives the full variable domain: KAGVTQTPRYLIKTRGQQVTLSCSPISGHRSVSWYQQTPGQGLQFLFEYFSETQRNKGNFPGRFSGRQFSNSRSEMNVSTLELGDSALYLCASSLLGPYEQYFGPGTRLTVT.

V and J are TRBV5-1 and TRBJ2-3; a possible D gene is TRBD1 (6 bases). V lost 4 bases to trimming and J lost 0 bases, with 9 bases between them. Germline assignment: CDR1 SGHRS and CDR2 YFSETQ. This CDR3 region has 14 residues. CDR3 sequence (DNA): TGCGCCAGCAGCCCAGGGGAGAGCACAGATACGCAGTATTTT. It translates to CASSPGESTDTQYF.

The genes are TRBV2 and TRBJ1-1; D gene unclear. V was cut by 7 bases and J by 3 bases, with 15 bases left in between. The CDR3 covers 14 residues. The V gene's germline CDR1 is SNHLY and CDR2 FYNNEI. CDR3 DNA sequence: TGTGCCAGCAAATCCACCTTTTCCGACACTGAAGCTTTCTTT. Residues: CASKSTFSDTEAFF.

V usage is TRBV7-9 and J usage is TRBJ2-7, with D possibly being TRBD1 or TRBD2 (5 bases each). The germline V gene encodes CDR1 SEHNR and CDR2 FQNEAQ (reference sequence). CDR3 size: 13 residues. V lost 5 bases, J lost 0 bases, and 8 bases lay in between. The DNA of the CDR3 is TGTGCCAGCAGCCGGGACGCCTCCTACGAGCAGTACTTC. Translating it yields CASSRDASYEQYF.

This sequence joins TRBV19 and TRBJ1-5; maybe TRBD1 (5 bases). The CDR3 length is 15 residues. Germline assignment: CDR1 LNHDA and CDR2 SQIVND (reference sequence). Trimming removed 1 base from V and 3 bases from J, with 10 bases in between. CDR3 DNA: TGTGCCAGTAGTATAGTAGGGGCATTCAATCAGCCCCAGCATTTT. Translated, it gives CASSIVGAFNQPQHF.

The chain is built from TRBV4-1 and TRBJ2-7, with unresolved D. CDR1 is MGHRA, CDR2 YSYEKL, per germline. Deletions cut 3 bases from V and 2 bases from J, with 20 bases between. The length of the CDR3 is 17 residues. The CDR3 region has the DNA TGCGCCAGCAGCCACCGATCCTTGACCGAAACTACCTACGAGCAGTACTTC. Amino acid sequence: CASSHRSLTETTYEQYF.

The genes are TRBV6-2 or TRBV6-3 and TRBJ2-6; TRBD1 matches at 7 bases. V shed 4 bases, J shed 2 bases, and the junction held 2 bases outside the gene matches. CDR1 and CDR2 from the germline V gene are MNHEY and SVGEGT. The CDR3 has 15 amino acids. CDR3 sequence reads: CASSSTGAGANVLTF. CDR3 DNA: TGTGCCAGCAGTTCTACAGGGGCTGGGGCCAACGTCCTGACTTTC.

This clone was seen only once. This sequence joins TRBV6-5 and TRBJ1-3; D call uncertain. The CDR3 consists of 13 residues. The V gene's germline CDR1 is MNHEY and CDR2 SVGAGI. Between the trimmed V and J ends, which lost 4 bases and 0 bases, there was a span of 4 bases. The CDR3 bases are TGTGCCAGCAGTTCCCTCTCTGGAAACACCATATATTTT. Translation: CASSSLSGNTIYF.

This clone was recorded once. The rearrangement joins TRBV30 to TRBJ2-7, with D perhaps TRBD1 (5 bases). Per germline, CDR1 GTSNPN and CDR2 SVGIG (reference sequence). The CDR3 extends over 15 amino acids. V lost 7 bases and J 8 bases, leaving 27 bases between the germline ends. The CDR3 sequence: CASHPDDSGLGKQYF. CDR3 in DNA: TGTGCCTCTCATCCTGACGACAGTGGCCTGGGGAAGCAGTACTTC. The variable domain in full, completed from reference TRBV30 and TRBJ2-7, reads SQTIHQWPATLVQPVGSPLSLECTVEGTSNPNLYWYRQAAGRGLQLLFYSVGIGQISSEVPQNLSASRPQDRQFILSSKKLLLSDSGFYLCASHPDDSGLGKQYFGPGTRLTVT.

This chain connects TRBV5-6 to TRBJ1-1; 10 nucleotides match TRBD1. The CDR3 spans 14 residues. Germline CDR1 reads SGHDT; CDR2 reads YYEEEE. Trimming removed 5 bases from V and 13 bases from J; junction bases left unmatched: 14. CDR3 residues: CASSSPGQGKNDFF. In DNA form, the CDR3 reads TGTGCCAGCAGTTCTCCGGGACAGGGGAAAAATGATTTCTTT.

The V and J genes are TRBV6-1 and TRBJ2-3, with D unclear. V lost 2 bases and J 6 bases, leaving 12 bases between the germline ends. This CDR3 contains 14 residues. Germline V gene sequence: CDR1 MNHNS, CDR2 SASEGT. The CDR3 DNA reads as TGTGCCAGCAGTGAAACGGCAGGTTGGGATACGCAGTATTTT. Protein sequence: CASSETAGWDTQYF.

The J gene is TRBJ1-1, the V gene TRBV12-3 or TRBV12-4; D remains unclear. The CDR3 consists of 13 residues. V gave up 3 bases and J gave up 6 bases, with 11 bases separating them. CDR3: CASSFPPGSEAFF. The CDR3 DNA is TGTGCCAGCAGTTTCCCCCCAGGCTCTGAAGCTTTCTTT.

This rearrangement joins TRBV30 to TRBJ2-2; D is ambiguous. The CDR3 is made up of 12 amino acids. V lost 2 bases and J 8 bases, leaving 9 bases between the germline ends. The germline gives CDR1 GTSNPN, CDR2 SVGIG (reference sequence). The CDR3 DNA reads as TGTGCCTGGAGTCCCCTAATAGGGGAGCTGTTTTTT. Translating gives CAWSPLIGELFF.

J is TRBJ2-2 and V is TRBV5-1, with D uncertain. The CDR3 length is 13 residues. The germline V gene encodes CDR1 SGHRS and CDR2 YFSETQ. V was clipped by 1 base and J by 6 bases, with 7 bases between them. CDR3 bases: TGCGCCAGCAGCTTGAGTTCCGCCGGGGAGCTGTTTTTT. Protein sequence: CASSLSSAGELFF.

The chain combines TRBV4-2 with TRBJ2-3, with 10 bases identical to TRBD2. Germline CDR1 is LGHNA and CDR2 is YNFKEQ. The CDR3 consists of 18 residues. The trim removed 2 bases at V and 0 bases at J, leaving 8 bases unmatched. This CDR3 is CASSQTGLAGGSTDTQYF. The CDR3 DNA follows: TGTGCCAGCAGCCAAACTGGATTAGCGGGGGGCAGCACAGATACGCAGTATTTT.

The gene calls are TRBV4-2 and TRBJ2-6; D gene uncertain. With 5 bases removed from V and 0 bases from J, the gap between germline ends came to 11 bases. The germline gives CDR1 LGHNA, CDR2 YNFKEQ. This CDR3 has 16 residues. The CDR3 reads CASSARVNSGANVLTF. CDR3 DNA sequence: TGTGCCAGCAGCGCCCGGGTCAACTCTGGGGCCAACGTCCTGACTTTC.

The chain carries TRBV3-1 (or the pseudogene TRBV3-2) and TRBJ2-2; possibly TRBD1 or TRBD2 for D (6 bases each). V was clipped by 3 bases and J by 0 bases, with 11 bases between them. The CDR3 has 16 amino acids. Germline assignment: CDR1 LGHDT and CDR2 YNNKEL (reference sequence). This CDR3 is CASSHTGASNTGELFF. CDR3 DNA sequence: TGTGCCAGCAGCCATACGGGGGCATCGAACACCGGGGAGCTGTTTTTT.

The rearrangement joins TRBV27 to TRBJ1-4, with 7 nucleotides matching TRBD1. The CDR3 has 15 amino acids. V lost 5 bases and J lost 8; bases outside the gene matches: 11. Per germline, CDR1 MNHEY and CDR2 SMNVEV (reference sequence). In DNA form, the CDR3 reads TGTGCCAGCAGTATAAACAGGGGTTTTAGGGAAAAACTGTTTTTT. Protein: CASSINRGFREKLFF.

Here the CDR3 DNA reads TGTGCCAGCAGTCCACCTAGCGGGGTTACCTACGAGCAGTACTTC. It codes for CASSPPSGVTYEQYF. V gene TRBV28 combines with J gene TRBJ2-7; 9 bases agree with TRBD2. J gave up 2 bases and V 5 bases, and 7 bases lay outside the gene matches. The germline gives CDR1 MDHEN, CDR2 SYDVKM. The CDR3 totals 15 residues.

The chain joins TRBV28 to TRBJ2-7; TRBD2 agrees at 9 bases. Germline lookup yields CDR1 MDHEN and CDR2 SYDVKM. The CDR3 loop spans 17 amino acids. V shed 3 bases, J shed 2 bases, and the junction held 11 bases outside the gene matches. In DNA form, the CDR3 reads TGTGCCAGCAGTTTCCTAGCGGGGACAACTTCTACCTACGAGCAGTACTTC. Protein: CASSFLAGTTSTYEQYF.